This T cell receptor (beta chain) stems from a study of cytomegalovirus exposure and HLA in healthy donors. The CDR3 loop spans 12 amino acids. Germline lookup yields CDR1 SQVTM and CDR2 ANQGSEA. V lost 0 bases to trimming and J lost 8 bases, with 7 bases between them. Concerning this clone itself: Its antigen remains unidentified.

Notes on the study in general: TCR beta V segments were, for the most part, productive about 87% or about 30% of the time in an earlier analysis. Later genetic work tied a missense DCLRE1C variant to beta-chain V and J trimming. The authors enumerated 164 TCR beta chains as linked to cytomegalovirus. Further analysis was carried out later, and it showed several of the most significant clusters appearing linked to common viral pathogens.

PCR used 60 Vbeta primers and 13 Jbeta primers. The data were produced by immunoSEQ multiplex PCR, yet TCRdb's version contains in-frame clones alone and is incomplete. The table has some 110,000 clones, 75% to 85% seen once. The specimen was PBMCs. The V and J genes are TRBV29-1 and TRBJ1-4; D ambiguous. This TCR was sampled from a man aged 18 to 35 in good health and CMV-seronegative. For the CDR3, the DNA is TGCAGCGTTGAAGATCTGGCCGAAAAACTGTTTTTT. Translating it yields CSVEDLAEKLFF. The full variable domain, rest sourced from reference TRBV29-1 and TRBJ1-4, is SAVISQKPSRDICQRGTSLTIQCQVDSQVTMMFWYRQQPGQSLTLIATANQGSEATYESGFVIDKFPISRPNLTFSTLTVSNMSPEDSSIYLCSVEDLAEKLFFGSGTQLSVL.